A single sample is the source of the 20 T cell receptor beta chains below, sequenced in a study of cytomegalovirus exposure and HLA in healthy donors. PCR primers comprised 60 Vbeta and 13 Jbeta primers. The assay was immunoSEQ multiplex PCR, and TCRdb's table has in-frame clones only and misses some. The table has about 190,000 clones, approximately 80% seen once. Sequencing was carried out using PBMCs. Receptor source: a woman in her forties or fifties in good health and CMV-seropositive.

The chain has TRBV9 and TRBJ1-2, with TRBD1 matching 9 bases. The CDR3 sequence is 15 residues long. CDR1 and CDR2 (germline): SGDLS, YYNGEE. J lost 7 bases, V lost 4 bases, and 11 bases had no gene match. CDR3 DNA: TGTGCCAGCAGCCCCGTAGAGGGACAGGGCGGTGGCTACACCTTC. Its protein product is CASSPVEGQGGGYTF.

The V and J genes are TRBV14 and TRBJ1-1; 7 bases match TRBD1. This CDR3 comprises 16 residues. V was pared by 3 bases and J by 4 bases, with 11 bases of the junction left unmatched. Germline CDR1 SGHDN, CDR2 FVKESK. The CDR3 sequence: CASSHAKRQGPTEAFF. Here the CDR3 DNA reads TGTGCCAGCAGCCACGCAAAGCGACAGGGCCCCACTGAAGCTTTCTTT.

The CDR3 region has the DNA TGTGCCAGCTCACCACCGATAGCCACGAACACCGGGGAGCTGTTTTTT. Protein product: CASSPPIATNTGELFF. The V gene is TRBV18, the J gene TRBJ2-2; D gene unclear. Germline V lookup: CDR1 KGHSH, CDR2 LQKENI. Trimming removed 0 bases at V and 0 bases at J, with 8 bases between. The CDR3 has 16 residues.

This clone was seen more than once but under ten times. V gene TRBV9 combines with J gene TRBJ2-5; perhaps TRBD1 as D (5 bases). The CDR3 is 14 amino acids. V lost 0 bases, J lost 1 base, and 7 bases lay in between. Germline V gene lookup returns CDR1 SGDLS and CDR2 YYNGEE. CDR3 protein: CASSVVGLQETQYF. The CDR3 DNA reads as TGTGCCAGCAGCGTAGTGGGGCTCCAAGAGACCCAGTACTTC.

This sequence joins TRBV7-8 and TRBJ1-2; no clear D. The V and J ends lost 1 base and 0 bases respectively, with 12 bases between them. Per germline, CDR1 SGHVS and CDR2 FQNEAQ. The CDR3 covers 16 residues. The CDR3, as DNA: TGTGCCAGCAGCTTAGGTTTATTGTCAGCTAACTATGGCTACACCTTC. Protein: CASSLGLLSANYGYTF.

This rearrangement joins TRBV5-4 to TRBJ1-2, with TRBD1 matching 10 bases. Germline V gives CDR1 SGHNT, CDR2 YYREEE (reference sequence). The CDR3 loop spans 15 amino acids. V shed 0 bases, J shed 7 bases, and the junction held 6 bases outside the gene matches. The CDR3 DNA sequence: TGTGCCAGCAGCTTGGTGGGACAGGGGACGGGTGGCTACACCTTC. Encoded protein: CASSLVGQGTGGYTF.

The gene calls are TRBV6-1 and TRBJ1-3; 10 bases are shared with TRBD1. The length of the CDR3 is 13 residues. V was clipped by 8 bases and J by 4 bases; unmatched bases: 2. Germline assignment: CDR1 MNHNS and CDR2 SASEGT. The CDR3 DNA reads TGTGCCAGCGGGACAGGGGTGGGAAACACCATATATTTT. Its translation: CASGTGVGNTIYF.

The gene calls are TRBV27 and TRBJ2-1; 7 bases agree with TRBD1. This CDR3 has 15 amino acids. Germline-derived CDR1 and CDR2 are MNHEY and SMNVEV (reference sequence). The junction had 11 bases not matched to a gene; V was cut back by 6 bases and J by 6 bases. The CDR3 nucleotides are TGTGCCAGCAGCCTCCGGGACAGCAATACCAATGAGCAGTTCTTC. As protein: CASSLRDSNTNEQFF.

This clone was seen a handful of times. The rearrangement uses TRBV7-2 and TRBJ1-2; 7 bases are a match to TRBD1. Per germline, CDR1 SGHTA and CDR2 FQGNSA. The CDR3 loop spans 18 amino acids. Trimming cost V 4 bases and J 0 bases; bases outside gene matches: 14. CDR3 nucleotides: TGTGCCAGCAGCTCGGGACAGCTCAAAGAAACGACTAACTATGGCTACACCTTC. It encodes CASSSGQLKETTNYGYTF.

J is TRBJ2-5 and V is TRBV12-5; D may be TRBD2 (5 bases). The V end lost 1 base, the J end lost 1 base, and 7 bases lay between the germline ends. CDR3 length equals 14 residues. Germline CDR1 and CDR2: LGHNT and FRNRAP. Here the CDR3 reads CASGLEGAQETQYF. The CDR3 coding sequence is TGTGCTAGTGGTTTGGAGGGAGCCCAAGAGACCCAGTACTTC.

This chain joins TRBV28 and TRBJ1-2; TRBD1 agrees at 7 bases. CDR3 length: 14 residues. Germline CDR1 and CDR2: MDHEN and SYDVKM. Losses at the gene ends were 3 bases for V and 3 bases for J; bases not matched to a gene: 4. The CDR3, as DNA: TGTGCCAGCAGTTTGACAGGGACGGACTATGGCTACACCTTC. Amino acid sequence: CASSLTGTDYGYTF.

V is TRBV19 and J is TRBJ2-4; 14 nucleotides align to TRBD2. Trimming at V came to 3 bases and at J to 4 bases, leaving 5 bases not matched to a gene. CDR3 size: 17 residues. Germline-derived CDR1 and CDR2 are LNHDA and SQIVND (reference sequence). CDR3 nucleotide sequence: TGTGCCAGTAGTATTACCGGGACTAGCGGGGGAAAAAACATTCAGTACTTC. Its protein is CASSITGTSGGKNIQYF.

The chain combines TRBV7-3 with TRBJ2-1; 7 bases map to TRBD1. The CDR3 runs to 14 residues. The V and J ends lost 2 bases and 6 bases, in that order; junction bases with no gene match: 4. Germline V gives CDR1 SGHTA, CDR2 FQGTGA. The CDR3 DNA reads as TGTGCCAGCAGCTTAGGGACAGCTCTCAATGAGCAGTTCTTC. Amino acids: CASSLGTALNEQFF.

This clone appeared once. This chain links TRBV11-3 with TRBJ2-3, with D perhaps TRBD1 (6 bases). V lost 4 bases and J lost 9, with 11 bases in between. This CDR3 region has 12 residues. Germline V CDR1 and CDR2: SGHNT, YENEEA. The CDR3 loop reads CASSSTGTTQYF. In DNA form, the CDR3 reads TGTGCCAGCAGCTCCACAGGGACGACGCAGTATTTT.

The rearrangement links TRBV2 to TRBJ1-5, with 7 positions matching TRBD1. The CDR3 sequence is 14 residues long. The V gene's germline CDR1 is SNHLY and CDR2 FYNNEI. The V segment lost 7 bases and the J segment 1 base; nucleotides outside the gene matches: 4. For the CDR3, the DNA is TGTGCCAGCATGGCCAGGGGGAGCAATCAGCCCCAGCATTTT. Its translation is CASMARGSNQPQHF.

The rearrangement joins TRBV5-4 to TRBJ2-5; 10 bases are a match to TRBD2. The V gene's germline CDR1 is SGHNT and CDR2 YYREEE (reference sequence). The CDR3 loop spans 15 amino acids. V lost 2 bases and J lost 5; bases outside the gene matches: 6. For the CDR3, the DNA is TGTGCCAGCAGCTTTAGCGGGGGGTCGATCGAGACCCAGTACTTC. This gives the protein CASSFSGGSIETQYF.

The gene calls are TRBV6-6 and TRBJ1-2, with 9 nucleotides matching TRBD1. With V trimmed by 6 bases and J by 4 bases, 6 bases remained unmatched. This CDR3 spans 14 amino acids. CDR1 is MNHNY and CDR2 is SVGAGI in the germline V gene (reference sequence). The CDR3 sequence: CASRAGTGPYGYTF. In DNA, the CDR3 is TGTGCCAGCAGGGCCGGGACAGGGCCCTATGGCTACACCTTC.

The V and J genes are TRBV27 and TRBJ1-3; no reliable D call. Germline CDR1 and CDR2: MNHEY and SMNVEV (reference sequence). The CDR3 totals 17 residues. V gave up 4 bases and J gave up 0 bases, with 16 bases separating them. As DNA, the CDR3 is TGTGCCAGCAGTTCCCCGGACTTACAGATCTCTGGAAACACCATATATTTT. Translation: CASSSPDLQISGNTIYF.

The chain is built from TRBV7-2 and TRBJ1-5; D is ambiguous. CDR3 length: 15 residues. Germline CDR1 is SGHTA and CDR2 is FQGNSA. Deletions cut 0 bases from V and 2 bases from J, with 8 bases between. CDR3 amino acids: CASSLAALGNQPQHF. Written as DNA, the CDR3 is TGTGCCAGCAGCTTAGCAGCGTTAGGCAATCAGCCCCAGCATTTT.

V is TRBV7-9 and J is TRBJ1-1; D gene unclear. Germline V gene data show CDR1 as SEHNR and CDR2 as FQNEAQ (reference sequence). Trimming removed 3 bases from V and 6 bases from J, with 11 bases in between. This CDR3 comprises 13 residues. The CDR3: CASSFPGTAEAFF. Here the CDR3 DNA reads TGTGCCAGCAGCTTTCCTGGTACTGCTGAAGCTTTCTTT.